The clone carrying this T cell receptor beta chain was counted at least ten times. The antigen remains undetermined. It was with 60 Vbeta and 13 Jbeta primers that the PCR ran. TCRdb's copy holds only in-frame clones and misses some; the assay was immunoSEQ multiplex PCR. The sample consists of some 120,000 clones, 9% to 10% of them appearing once. This entry comes from a study of cytomegalovirus exposure and HLA in healthy donors. Study-wide findings and caveats: Later on, a genetic analysis was performed. It linked a missense variant in DCLRE1C with V- and J-gene trimming of TCR beta. An analysis that was carried out later associated 15,000 to 20,000 TCR beta sequences with HLA alleles at 0.05 false discovery rate. A few chains tied to CMV proved CMV antigen-specific in vitro.

The CDR3 totals 14 residues. Germline loops: CDR1 SGHRS, CDR2 YFSETQ. Trimming removed 4 bases from V and 3 bases from J, with 13 bases in between. Material: PBMCs. The receptor was isolated from a man aged 25 to 40 in good health and CMV-seronegative. The rearrangement uses TRBV5-1 and TRBJ1-2, with D possibly TRBD1 on 6 matching bases. The CDR3 region has the DNA TGCGCCAGCAGCGTTCAGCAGGGGCACTATGGCTACACCTTC. Protein product: CASSVQQGHYGYTF.